This T cell receptor beta chain was identified during a study of blood T cell repertoires in COVID-19. Libraries were prepared by immunoSEQ multiplex PCR; TCRdb keeps only in-frame clonotypes and omits some of them. The table records 150,000 to 200,000 clones, roughly 87% of them present only once. Patients from Seattle were sampled longitudinally, starting during active infection. The sequence came from a woman aged 70-85 years with COVID-19, enrolled during active disease. Sequencing was carried out using peripheral blood.

In DNA, the CDR3 is TGTGCCTGGAATCGGGGAAACACCGGGGAGCTGTTTTTT. The encoded protein is CAWNRGNTGELFF. The chain combines TRBV30 with TRBJ2-2; tentatively, D is TRBD2 (5 bases). The V and J ends lost 4 bases and 2 bases respectively, with 8 bases between them. CDR1 is GTSNPN, CDR2 SVGIG, per germline (reference sequence). The CDR3 is 13 amino acids.